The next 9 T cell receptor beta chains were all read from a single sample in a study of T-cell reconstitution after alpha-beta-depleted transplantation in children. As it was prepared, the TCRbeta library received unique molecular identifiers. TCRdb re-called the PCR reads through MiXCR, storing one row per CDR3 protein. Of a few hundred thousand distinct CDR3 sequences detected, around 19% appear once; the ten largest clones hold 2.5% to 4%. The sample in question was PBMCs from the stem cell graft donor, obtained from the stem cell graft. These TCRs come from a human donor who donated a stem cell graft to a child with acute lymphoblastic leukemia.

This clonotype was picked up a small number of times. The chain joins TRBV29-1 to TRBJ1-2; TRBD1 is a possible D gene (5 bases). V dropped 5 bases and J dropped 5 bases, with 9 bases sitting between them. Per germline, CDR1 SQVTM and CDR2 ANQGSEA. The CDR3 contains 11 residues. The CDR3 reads CSVPGTYGYTF. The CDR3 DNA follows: TGCAGCGTTCCCGGGACTTATGGCTACACCTTC.

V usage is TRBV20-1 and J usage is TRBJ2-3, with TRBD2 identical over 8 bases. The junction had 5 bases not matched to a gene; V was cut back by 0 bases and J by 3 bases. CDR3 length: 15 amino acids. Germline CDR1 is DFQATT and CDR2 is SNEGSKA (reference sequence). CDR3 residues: CSARDGSGRTDTQYF. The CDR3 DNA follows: TGCAGTGCTAGAGATGGAAGCGGGAGAACAGATACGCAGTATTTT.

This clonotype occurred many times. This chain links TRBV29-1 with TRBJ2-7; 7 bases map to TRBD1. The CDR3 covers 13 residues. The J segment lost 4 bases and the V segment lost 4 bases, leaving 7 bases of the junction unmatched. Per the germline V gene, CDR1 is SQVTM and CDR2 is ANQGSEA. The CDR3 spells CSVGGTEPYEQYF. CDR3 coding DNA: TGCAGCGTTGGGGGGACAGAGCCGTACGAGCAGTACTTC.

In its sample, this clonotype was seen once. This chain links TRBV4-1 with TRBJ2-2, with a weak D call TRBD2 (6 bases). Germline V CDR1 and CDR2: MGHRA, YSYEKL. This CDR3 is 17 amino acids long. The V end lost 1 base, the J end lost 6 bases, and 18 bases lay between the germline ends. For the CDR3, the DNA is TGCGCCAGCAGCCAAGTGGGGGAGGAGTATTTCGCCGGGGAGCTGTTTTTT. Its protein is CASSQVGEEYFAGELFF.

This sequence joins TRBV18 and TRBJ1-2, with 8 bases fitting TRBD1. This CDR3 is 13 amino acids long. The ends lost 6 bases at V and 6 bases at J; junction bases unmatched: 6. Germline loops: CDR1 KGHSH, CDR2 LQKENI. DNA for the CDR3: TGTGCCAGCTCTCCGGACAGGGCCCATGGCTACACCTTC. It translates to CASSPDRAHGYTF.

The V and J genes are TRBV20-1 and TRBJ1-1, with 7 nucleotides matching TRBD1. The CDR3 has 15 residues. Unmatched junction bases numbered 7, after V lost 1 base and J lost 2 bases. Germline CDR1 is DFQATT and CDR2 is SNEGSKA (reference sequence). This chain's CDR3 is CSARARRGENTEAFF. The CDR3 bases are TGCAGTGCTAGAGCTCGCAGGGGGGAAAACACTGAAGCTTTCTTT.

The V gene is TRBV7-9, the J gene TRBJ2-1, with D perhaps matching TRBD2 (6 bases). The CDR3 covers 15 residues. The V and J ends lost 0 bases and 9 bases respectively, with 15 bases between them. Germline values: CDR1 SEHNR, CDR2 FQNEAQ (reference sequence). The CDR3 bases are TGTGCCAGCAGCTTAGCGATGGGGCGGGGAGGTGAGCAGTTCTTC. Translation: CASSLAMGRGGEQFF.

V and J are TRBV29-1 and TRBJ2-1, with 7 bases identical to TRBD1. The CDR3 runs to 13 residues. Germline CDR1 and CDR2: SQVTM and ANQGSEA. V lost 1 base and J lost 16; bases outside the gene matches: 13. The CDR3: CSVEAQQTGRGFF. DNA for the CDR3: TGCAGCGTTGAAGCCCAGCAGACAGGGAGAGGATTCTTC.

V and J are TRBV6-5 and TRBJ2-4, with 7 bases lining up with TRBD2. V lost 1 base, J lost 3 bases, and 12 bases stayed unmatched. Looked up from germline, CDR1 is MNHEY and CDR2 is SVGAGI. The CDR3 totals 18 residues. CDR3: CASSYYRREGRRKNIQYF. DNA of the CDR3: TGTGCCAGCAGTTACTATAGGAGGGAGGGCCGTCGCAAAAACATTCAGTACTTC.